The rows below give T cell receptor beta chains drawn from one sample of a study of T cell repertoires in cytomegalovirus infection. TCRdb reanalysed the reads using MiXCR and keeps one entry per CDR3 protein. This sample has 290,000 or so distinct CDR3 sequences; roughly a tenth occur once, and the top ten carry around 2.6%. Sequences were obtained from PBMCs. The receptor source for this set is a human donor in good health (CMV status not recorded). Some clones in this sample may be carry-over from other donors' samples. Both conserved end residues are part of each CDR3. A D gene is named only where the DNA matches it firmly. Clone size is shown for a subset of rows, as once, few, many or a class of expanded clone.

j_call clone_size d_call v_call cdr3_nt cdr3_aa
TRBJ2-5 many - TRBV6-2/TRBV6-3 TGTGCCAGCAGTCGCACCCAAGAGACCCAGTACTTC CASSRTQETQYF
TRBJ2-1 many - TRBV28 TGTGCCAGCACCCCCACCAATGAGCAGTTCTTC CASTPTNEQFF
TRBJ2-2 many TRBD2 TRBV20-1 TGCAGTGCTAGAGGACTAGCGGAAAACACCGGGGAGCTGTTTTTT CSARGLAENTGELFF
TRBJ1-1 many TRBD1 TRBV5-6 TGTGCCAGCAGGTTACCAGGGACAGGGAATTCTGAAGCTTTCTTT CASRLPGTGNSEAFF
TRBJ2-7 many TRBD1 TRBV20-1 TGCAGTGCTACCCCGGGACAGGGGTTTGGCGAGCAGTACTTC CSATPGQGFGEQYF
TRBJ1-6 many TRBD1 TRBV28 TGTGCCAGCAGTCCGGGACAGGGGCCAGGTTCACCCCTCCACTTT CASSPGQGPGSPLHF
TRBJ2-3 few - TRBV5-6 TGTGCCAGCAGCTTGCGTCCAGCAGATACGCAGTATTTT CASSLRPADTQYF
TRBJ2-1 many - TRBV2 TGTGCCAGCAGTTCAAGCAGGGATGGCGAGCAGTTCTTC CASSSSRDGEQFF
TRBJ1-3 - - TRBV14 TGTGCCAGCAGCCAAGAACAGGTAGCTTCTGGAAACACCATATATTTT CASSQEQVASGNTIYF
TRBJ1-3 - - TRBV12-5 TGTGCTAGTGGTTTCCTCCGGGACGGTCGTAGCTCTGGAAACACCATATATTTT CASGFLRDGRSSGNTIYF
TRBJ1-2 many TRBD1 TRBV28 TGTGCCAGCAGAGGACAGGGGGTAATGGGCTACACCTTC CASRGQGVMGYTF
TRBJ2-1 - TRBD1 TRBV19 TGTGCCACTTCCTGGGGACAGGGGAGTTTCGAAGAAACCTTTAATGAGCAGTTCTTC CATSWGQGSFEETFNEQFF
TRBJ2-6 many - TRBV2 TGTGCCAGCGCTGGGGCCAACGTCCTGACTTTC CASAGANVLTF
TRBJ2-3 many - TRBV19 TGTGCCAGTAGTGGGGGGTCTTCACGGACAGATACGCAGTATTTT CASSGGSSRTDTQYF
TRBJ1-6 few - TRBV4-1 TGCGCCAGCAGCCAAGATTCAGGGGTTTCACCCCTCCACTTT CASSQDSGVSPLHF
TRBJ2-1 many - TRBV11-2 TGTGCCAGCAGCTTAGTTCGCCAGCACAATGAGCAGTTCTTC CASSLVRQHNEQFF
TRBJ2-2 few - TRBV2 TGTGCCAGCAGTGAAGCTGGGTCAGACGGGGAGCTGTTTTTT CASSEAGSDGELFF
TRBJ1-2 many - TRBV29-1 TGCAGCGCCAGAGGACAGTACTCTAACTATGGCTACACCTTC CSARGQYSNYGYTF
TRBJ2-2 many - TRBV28 TGTGCCAGCAGTTTAACACAGGGGGGGAGCACCGGGGAGCTGTTTTTT CASSLTQGGSTGELFF
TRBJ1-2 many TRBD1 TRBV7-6 TGTGCCAGCAGCTTAGGCGCGGGGACAGGGGGTGGTGGCTACACCTTC CASSLGAGTGGGGYTF
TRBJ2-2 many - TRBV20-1 TGCAGTGCAGACCGGACCCAGACCGGGGAGCTGTTTTTT CSADRTQTGELFF
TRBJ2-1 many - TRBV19 TGTGCCAGTAGTATTCTTGAGAATTCTAGTGAGCAGTTCTTC CASSILENSSEQFF
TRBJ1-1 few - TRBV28 TGTGCCAGCACGCAGCGATGGGACACTGAAGCTTTCTTT CASTQRWDTEAFF